The 30 T cell receptor beta chains reported below all come from one sample, sequenced in a study of cytomegalovirus exposure and HLA in healthy donors. Libraries were prepared by immunoSEQ multiplex PCR; TCRdb keeps only in-frame clonotypes and omits some of them. The repertoire holds roughly 250,000 clones, more than 75% seen once, with roughly 1.2% in the top ten. Sequencing was performed on PBMCs. The receptors here all came from a woman aged 30 to 39 in good health and CMV-seropositive.

The rearrangement uses TRBV15 and TRBJ2-3; D remains ambiguous. Germline V gene lookup returns CDR1 LNHNV and CDR2 YYDKDF (reference sequence). The CDR3 totals 14 residues. V was pared by 1 base and J by 0 bases, with 5 bases between. The CDR3 DNA reads as TGTGCCACCAGCAGAGGAGGAAGCACAGATACGCAGTATTTT. It specifies CATSRGGSTDTQYF. The whole variable domain, remainder taken from reference TRBV15 and TRBJ2-3, is DAMVIQNPRYQVTQFGKPVTLSCSQTLNHNVMYWYQQKSSQAPKLLFHYYDKDFNNEADTPDNFQSRRPNTSFCFLDIRSPGLGDTAMYLCATSRGGSTDTQYFGPGTRLTVL.

Only one count was recorded for this clone. V is TRBV4-1 and J is TRBJ1-2; D is undetermined. Trimming removed 0 bases at V and 1 base at J, with 12 bases between. The CDR3 has 16 amino acids. The germline gives CDR1 MGHRA, CDR2 YSYEKL. The chain's CDR3 is CASSQESRAYNYGYTF. CDR3 DNA sequence: TGCGCCAGCAGCCAAGAGAGCCGTGCCTATAACTATGGCTACACCTTC.

This rearrangement joins TRBV19 to TRBJ1-5, with D maybe TRBD1 (6 bases). Germline loops: CDR1 LNHDA, CDR2 SQIVND (reference sequence). The CDR3 loop spans 18 amino acids. The germline V and J ends were trimmed by 3 bases and 0 bases, with 18 bases remaining between them. CDR3 amino acids: CASSIQTGILNSNQPQHF. The CDR3 DNA sequence: TGTGCCAGTAGTATTCAGACAGGTATACTAAATAGCAATCAGCCCCAGCATTTT.

This chain joins TRBV5-6 and TRBJ2-7; the D gene is possibly TRBD2 (5 bases). Germline V gene lookup returns CDR1 SGHDT and CDR2 YYEEEE. The length of the CDR3 is 14 residues. V gave up 6 bases and J gave up 5 bases, with 18 bases separating them. CDR3 loop: CASKPVRAPNEQYF. The CDR3 DNA is TGTGCCAGCAAGCCGGTGAGGGCCCCCAACGAGCAGTACTTC.

About this clone itself: Since a much larger clone is just one base distant, this may be a read error. The chain joins TRBV5-1 to TRBJ2-7; D remains unclear. V dropped 2 bases and J dropped 2 bases, with 8 bases sitting between them. The CDR3 loop spans 13 amino acids. Per germline, CDR1 SGHRS and CDR2 YFSETQ. The CDR3: CASSFDGAYEQYF. The CDR3, as DNA: TGCGCCAGCAGCTTTGACGGAGCCTACGAGCAGTACTTC.

The rearrangement uses TRBV5-1 and TRBJ2-5, with 7 bases aligning to TRBD1. Trimming at V came to 7 bases and at J to 2 bases, leaving 11 bases not matched to a gene. Germline V CDR1 and CDR2: SGHRS, YFSETQ. The length of the CDR3 is 15 residues. CDR3 in amino acids: CASQLTGAQQETQYF. CDR3 in DNA: TGCGCCAGCCAACTTACAGGGGCGCAGCAAGAGACCCAGTACTTC.

V usage is TRBV7-3 and J usage is TRBJ2-3; 10 bases are shared with TRBD2. The CDR3 contains 14 residues. Germline CDR1 SGHTA, CDR2 FQGTGA. V dropped 4 bases and J dropped 4; count of bases not matched to a gene: 2. CDR3 DNA sequence: TGTGCCAGCAGCTCAGCGGGAGGGCCAGATACGCAGTATTTT. It encodes CASSSAGGPDTQYF.

This chain links TRBV5-1 with TRBJ2-1; D might be TRBD2 (5 bases). Germline CDR1 SGHRS, CDR2 YFSETQ. The CDR3 is 13 residues long. V was clipped by 2 bases and J by 9 bases, with 12 bases between them. Here the CDR3 DNA reads TGCGCCAGCAGCTTAACTAGTCACAGTGAGCAGTTCTTC. Translation: CASSLTSHSEQFF.

The chain has TRBV28 and TRBJ2-1, with D possibly TRBD2 on 6 matching bases. Deletions cut 4 bases from V and 0 bases from J, with 16 bases between. The CDR3 covers 17 residues. Germline V gene lookup returns CDR1 MDHEN and CDR2 SYDVKM. The CDR3: CASSSNLAPSSYNEQFF. The CDR3 region has the DNA TGTGCCAGCAGTTCTAATCTAGCGCCGAGCTCCTACAATGAGCAGTTCTTC.

J is TRBJ2-7 and V is TRBV30; D is undetermined. The germline V gene encodes CDR1 GTSNPN and CDR2 SVGIG (reference sequence). V lost 5 bases and J 5 bases, leaving 10 bases between the germline ends. The CDR3 spans 11 residues. As DNA, the CDR3 is TGTGCCTGGGCCCCACGGGACGAGCAGTACTTC. Translated, it gives CAWAPRDEQYF.

This rearrangement joins TRBV7-9 to TRBJ2-7; TRBD2 matches at 15 bases. Germline V gene lookup returns CDR1 SEHNR and CDR2 FQNEAQ (reference sequence). CDR3 length equals 17 residues. J was trimmed by 3 bases and V by 5 bases; bases with no gene match: 8. DNA of the CDR3: TGTGCCAGCAGCGGAGGGACTAGCGGGAGGTCAATCTACGAGCAGTACTTC. Its translation: CASSGGTSGRSIYEQYF.

V usage is TRBV5-1 and J usage is TRBJ1-5; tentatively, D is TRBD1 (6 bases). The CDR3 has 16 amino acids. Germline V CDR1 and CDR2: SGHRS, YFSETQ. Between the trimmed V and J ends, which lost 0 bases and 0 bases, there was a span of 10 bases. The CDR3 DNA is TGCGCCAGCAGCTTGGAGGGGGGGACTAGCAATCAGCCCCAGCATTTT. This gives the protein CASSLEGGTSNQPQHF.

This rearrangement joins TRBV9 to TRBJ2-1; TRBD2 matches at 9 bases. The CDR3 has 14 amino acids. Looked up from germline, CDR1 is SGDLS and CDR2 is YYNGEE. Germline trimming cut 6 bases from V and 2 bases from J; bases unmatched to any gene: 3. The CDR3 loop is CASNSGSTYNEQFF. In DNA form, the CDR3 reads TGTGCCAGCAATAGCGGGAGCACCTACAATGAGCAGTTCTTC.

The CDR3 nucleotides read TGTGCCAGCAGCCTAACTAGCGGGGGCTACAATGAGCAGTTCTTC. It specifies CASSLTSGGYNEQFF. The chain uses TRBV5-4 and TRBJ2-1; 11 bases fit TRBD2. The germline gives CDR1 SGHNT, CDR2 YYREEE (reference sequence). The trim removed 4 bases at V and 3 bases at J, leaving 3 bases unmatched. The CDR3 runs 15 residues.

The chain couples TRBV30 to TRBJ2-1, with a weak D call TRBD2 (6 bases). V lost 2 bases, J lost 4 bases, and 30 bases lay in between. Per germline, CDR1 GTSNPN and CDR2 SVGIG (reference sequence). The CDR3 is 20 residues long. This CDR3 reads CAWSLLASVGWDREYNEQFF. The CDR3 DNA reads as TGTGCCTGGAGTCTGTTAGCTAGCGTAGGGTGGGATCGGGAATACAATGAGCAGTTCTTC. Complete variable domain (other parts from reference TRBV30 and TRBJ2-1): SQTIHQWPATLVQPVGSPLSLECTVEGTSNPNLYWYRQAAGRGLQLLFYSVGIGQISSEVPQNLSASRPQDRQFILSSKKLLLSDSGFYLCAWSLLASVGWDREYNEQFFGPGTRLTVL.

This clone occurred a few times. The chain is built from TRBV20-1 and TRBJ2-7; 8 nucleotides line up with TRBD2. CDR1 and CDR2 (germline): DFQATT, SNEGSKA (reference sequence). CDR3 size: 10 residues. Trimming at V came to 4 bases and at J to 12 bases, leaving 5 bases not matched to a gene. The CDR3 region is CSATRGAAYF. The CDR3, as DNA: TGCAGTGCTACGCGGGGGGCGGCGTACTTC.

V gene TRBV5-6 combines with J gene TRBJ1-2; D is unresolved. The V gene's germline CDR1 is SGHDT and CDR2 YYEEEE. V was pared by 7 bases and J by 4 bases, with 14 bases between. The CDR3 runs to 13 residues. Here the CDR3 reads CASAREPSYGYTF. The CDR3 bases are TGTGCCAGCGCCCGTGAGCCCTCCTATGGCTACACCTTC.

The chain has TRBV18 and TRBJ2-6; TRBD1 agrees at 12 bases. Germline-derived CDR1 and CDR2 are KGHSH and LQKENI. Losses at the gene ends were 6 bases for V and 4 bases for J; bases not matched to a gene: 7. The CDR3 has 17 residues. CDR3 residues: CASSQGQGARGANVLTF. CDR3 in DNA: TGTGCCAGCTCCCAGGGACAGGGGGCACGAGGGGCCAACGTCCTGACTTTC.

The chain links TRBV4-2 to TRBJ2-1, with 10 bases matching TRBD2. Germline V gene sequence: CDR1 LGHNA, CDR2 YNFKEQ. This CDR3 is built from 16 residues. With 1 base clipped from V and 5 bases from J, the junction kept 5 bases outside the gene matches. The CDR3 region has the DNA TGTGCCAGCAGCCAAGTACAGCGGGAGGGCCACAATGAGCAGTTCTTC. Its protein is CASSQVQREGHNEQFF.

V is TRBV6-6 and J is TRBJ1-4; TRBD1 is a possible D gene (5 bases). The ends were cut back, 3 bases at V and 8 bases at J, with 10 bases in the middle. The V gene's germline CDR1 is MNHNY and CDR2 SVGAGI (reference sequence). There are 13 residues in the CDR3. The CDR3, as DNA: TGTGCCAGCAGTTATATGGGGGGAGAAAAACTGTTTTTT. It translates to CASSYMGGEKLFF.

This clone was seen only once. The chain recombines TRBV28 with TRBJ1-3; D is perhaps TRBD1 (6 bases). This CDR3 region has 16 residues. Per germline, CDR1 MDHEN and CDR2 SYDVKM. V was trimmed by 4 bases and J by 0 bases, leaving 13 bases between them. The DNA for the CDR3 is TGTGCCAGCAGTTGGCCCGGACAGAACTCTGGAAACACCATATATTTT. Translated: CASSWPGQNSGNTIYF. The full variable domain, completed using reference TRBV28 and TRBJ1-3, is DVKVTQSSRYLVKRTGEKVFLECVQDMDHENMFWYRQDPGLGLRLIYFSYDVKMKEKGDIPEGYSVSREKKERFSLILESASTNQTSMYLCASSWPGQNSGNTIYFGEGSWLTVV.

The chain joins TRBV2 to TRBJ2-7, with a weak D call TRBD2 (5 bases). The ends were cut back, 5 bases at V and 2 bases at J, with 16 bases in the middle. Germline loops: CDR1 SNHLY, CDR2 FYNNEI. This CDR3 contains 15 residues. The CDR3 DNA sequence: TGTGCCAGCAGTCCAGCCAGGAGCGGAACCTACGAGCAGTACTTC. Translation: CASSPARSGTYEQYF.

The V and J genes are TRBV19 and TRBJ2-2; 10 nucleotides match TRBD1. Germline V gene lookup returns CDR1 LNHDA and CDR2 SQIVND (reference sequence). V shed 6 bases and J 4 bases; nucleotides not matched to a gene: 2. The CDR3 spans 14 residues. The CDR3 region is CASSRDRGTGELFF. The CDR3 bases are TGTGCCAGTAGCCGGGACAGGGGCACCGGGGAGCTGTTTTTT. The variable domain in full, completed from reference TRBV19 and TRBJ2-2, reads DGGITQSPKYLFRKEGQNVTLSCEQNLNHDAMYWYRQDPGQGLRLIYYSQIVNDFQKGDIAEGYSVSREKKESFPLTVTSAQKNPTAFYLCASSRDRGTGELFFGEGSRLTVL.

As DNA, the CDR3 is TGTGCCAGCAGTTTGCGGGGTTCGTTTGGCTACACCTTC. It encodes CASSLRGSFGYTF. The chain carries TRBV28 and TRBJ1-2; no clear D gene. Trimming removed 3 bases at V and 7 bases at J, with 12 bases between. CDR3 length: 13 amino acids. Per the germline V gene, CDR1 is MDHEN and CDR2 is SYDVKM.

This chain joins TRBV7-2 and TRBJ2-3; 14 bases are a match to TRBD2. CDR1 and CDR2 (germline): SGHTA, FQGNSA. With 4 bases clipped from V and 3 bases from J, the junction kept 3 bases outside the gene matches. The CDR3 length is 16 residues. In DNA form, the CDR3 reads TGTGCCAGCAGCTCAGGACTAGCGGGAGGTACAGATACGCAGTATTTT. Translation: CASSSGLAGGTDTQYF.

The V and J genes are TRBV5-6 and TRBJ1-5; perhaps TRBD1 as D (5 bases). Germline CDR1 SGHDT, CDR2 YYEEEE. Trimming took 0 bases from V and 8 from J, leaving 15 bases between them. There are 15 residues in the CDR3. The CDR3 nucleotides are TGTGCCAGCAGCTTGGTCAGCCTATCGGGGGAGCCCCAGCATTTT. This sequence encodes CASSLVSLSGEPQHF.

The chain recombines TRBV25-1 with TRBJ2-1; 10 nucleotides line up with TRBD1. Germline V gene sequence: CDR1 MGHDK, CDR2 SYGVNS. V was clipped by 1 base and J by 5 bases; unmatched bases: 8. CDR3 length: 17 amino acids. The CDR3 loop reads CASSESPGQGGDNEQFF. For the CDR3, the DNA is TGTGCCAGCAGTGAATCCCCAGGACAGGGGGGGGACAATGAGCAGTTCTTC.

V gene TRBV27 combines with J gene TRBJ2-3; 7 bases match TRBD1. Germline-derived CDR1 and CDR2 are MNHEY and SMNVEV (reference sequence). The CDR3 length is 15 residues. The V and J ends lost 1 base and 1 base, in that order; junction bases with no gene match: 2. CDR3 coding DNA: TGTGCCAGCAGTTTATGGGACAGCCGCACAGATACGCAGTATTTT. Translating it yields CASSLWDSRTDTQYF.

V gene TRBV19 combines with J gene TRBJ1-2, with 9 bases that match TRBD1. V shed 6 bases and J 6 bases; nucleotides not matched to a gene: 8. This CDR3 spans 14 amino acids. Looked up from germline, CDR1 is LNHDA and CDR2 is SQIVND (reference sequence). CDR3 protein: CASRTLDRGNGYTF. The CDR3 DNA reads as TGTGCCAGTAGGACGTTGGACAGGGGAAATGGCTACACCTTC.

V and J are TRBV5-1 and TRBJ2-1; 10 bases agree with TRBD2. Trimming took 0 bases from V and 1 from J; bases not matched to a gene: 1. This CDR3 contains 16 residues. Germline loops: CDR1 SGHRS, CDR2 YFSETQ. CDR3 protein: CASSLGSGRSYNEQFF. The CDR3 coding sequence is TGCGCCAGCAGCTTGGGTAGCGGGAGGTCCTACAATGAGCAGTTCTTC.